This T cell receptor (beta chain) derives from a study of cytomegalovirus exposure and HLA in healthy donors. Trimming removed 3 bases from V and 2 bases from J; junction bases left unmatched: 8. The CDR3 runs 17 residues. Germline V CDR1 and CDR2: SGHNT, YYREEE (reference sequence). Vbeta (60) and Jbeta (13) primers were used in the PCR. Method: immunoSEQ multiplex PCR; TCRdb's copy keeps in-frame clones and lacks some. The sample holds 75,000 to 100,000 clones, under 85% seen once. V and J are TRBV5-4 and TRBJ2-5, with 12 bases identical to TRBD1. The receptor's source is a female donor in good health and CMV-seropositive. Sequencing input: PBMCs. The CDR3 DNA sequence: TGTGCCAGCAGCTCCGGGGGGACAGGGGGCTTACAAGAGACCCAGTACTTC. Encoded protein: CASSSGGTGGLQETQYF.